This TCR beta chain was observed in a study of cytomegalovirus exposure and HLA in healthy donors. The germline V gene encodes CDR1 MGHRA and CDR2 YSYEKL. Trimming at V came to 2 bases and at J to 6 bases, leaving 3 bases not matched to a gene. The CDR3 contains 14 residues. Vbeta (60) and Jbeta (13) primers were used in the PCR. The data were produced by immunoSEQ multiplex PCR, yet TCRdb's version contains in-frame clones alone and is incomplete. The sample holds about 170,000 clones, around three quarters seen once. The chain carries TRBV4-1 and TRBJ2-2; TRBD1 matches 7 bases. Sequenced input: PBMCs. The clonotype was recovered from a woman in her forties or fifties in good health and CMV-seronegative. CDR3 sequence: CASSQNRGAGELFF. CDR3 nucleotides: TGCGCCAGCAGCCAAAACAGGGGAGCCGGGGAGCTGTTTTTT.